This TCR beta chain comes out of a study of blood T cell repertoires in COVID-19. Study-level background: Whether acute or convalescent, the COVID-19 samples came from the United States, Italy and Spain. In each case, the material was cDNA or gDNA derived from T cells, B-cell-depleted T cells, or PBMCs.

V shed 6 bases, J shed 3 bases, and the junction held 6 bases outside the gene matches. The CDR3 spans 13 residues. CDR1 SQVTM and CDR2 ANQGSEA come from the germline V gene. Authors' analysis steps: Amplification from reference gene primers served as the basis for estimated nucleated cell counts. Profiling relied on immunoSEQ multiplex PCR, and the TCRdb table lists in-frame clones only, not all of them. V, J and clone size are those of that table, while D and trimming were read from the DNA. The sample includes under 450,000 clones, approximately 90% seen only once; the top ten take approximately 1.5%. Followed over time, Seattle patients had been enrolled while infection was active.

The sequence derives from a woman between 35 and 50 years old with COVID-19, enrolled during active disease. V gene TRBV29-1 combines with J gene TRBJ1-1; 8 nucleotides align to TRBD1. The sample taken for sequencing was peripheral blood. The CDR3 sequence is CSVLDRVYTEAFF. The CDR3 DNA reads as TGCAGCGTGTTGGACAGGGTTTACACTGAAGCTTTCTTT.